One and the same sample provided the 17 T cell receptor beta chains below, sequenced in a study of cytomegalovirus exposure and HLA in healthy donors. 60 Vbeta and 13 Jbeta primers were used in PCR. Sequencing used immunoSEQ multiplex PCR; TCRdb keeps in-frame clones, though not all of them. This sample has about 160,000 clones, with approximately 80% found just once. Material: PBMCs. The receptors originated from a woman in her twenties or thirties in good health and CMV-seronegative.

This chain uses TRBV4-3 with TRBJ2-1, with 11 bases identical to TRBD1. The length of the CDR3 is 17 residues. After removal of 1 base from V and 7 bases from J, the junction contained 9 bases not matched to a gene. Germline V gives CDR1 LGHNA, CDR2 YSLEER. CDR3 nucleotides: TGCGCCAGCAGCCAAGGGCGTTCGGGACAGGGGGGGAATGAGCAGTTCTTC. It is translated as CASSQGRSGQGGNEQFF.

This clone was detected only a few times. The chain couples TRBV28 to TRBJ2-3; D might be TRBD2 (6 bases). Per germline, CDR1 MDHEN and CDR2 SYDVKM. Trimming stripped 3 bases from V and 5 bases from J, with 12 bases between. This CDR3 has 14 residues. The CDR3, as DNA: TGTGCCAGCAGTTTGATTCGGGGGAAAGATACGCAGTATTTT. Protein product: CASSLIRGKDTQYF. The whole variable domain, remainder taken from reference TRBV28 and TRBJ2-3, is DVKVTQSSRYLVKRTGEKVFLECVQDMDHENMFWYRQDPGLGLRLIYFSYDVKMKEKGDIPEGYSVSREKKERFSLILESASTNQTSMYLCASSLIRGKDTQYFGPGTRLTVL.

This sequence joins TRBV7-9 and TRBJ2-6; 9 bases line up with TRBD1. Looked up from germline, CDR1 is SEHNR and CDR2 is FQNEAQ (reference sequence). J gave up 0 bases and V 2 bases, and 2 bases lay outside the gene matches. The CDR3 extends over 17 amino acids. The CDR3 DNA follows: TGTGCCAGCAGCTTAAGGGACAGGGCCTCTGGGGCCAACGTCCTGACTTTC. It specifies CASSLRDRASGANVLTF.

The chain recombines TRBV13 with TRBJ1-1; 10 bases are shared with TRBD1. V gave up 3 bases and J gave up 6 bases; unmatched junction bases: 7. The CDR3 spans 15 residues. Germline values: CDR1 PRHDT, CDR2 FYEKMQ (reference sequence). The DNA for the CDR3 is TGTGCCAGCAGCTTCAACCGGGACAGGGGTCCTGAAGCTTTCTTT. As protein: CASSFNRDRGPEAFF.

The J gene is TRBJ1-3, the V gene TRBV11-2; 10 bases agree with TRBD1. The germline V gene encodes CDR1 SGHAT and CDR2 FQNNGV. The V gene end was trimmed by 7 bases and the J gene end by 1 base; junction bases not matched to a gene: 7. This CDR3 has 16 amino acids. The CDR3 sequence is CASNPGQGSSGNTIYF. DNA for the CDR3: TGTGCCAGCAACCCGGGACAGGGGAGTTCTGGAAACACCATATATTTT.

A note on this clone: One end of the junction is discordant with germline, which a read error may explain. The chain joins TRBV7-9 to TRBJ2-7, with a tentative D call TRBD1 (6 bases). CDR3 length equals 12 residues. Germline values: CDR1 SEHNR, CDR2 FQNEAQ (reference sequence). The CDR3 spells CSSSLQGYEQYF. As DNA, the CDR3 is TGTTCCAGCAGCTTACAGGGCTACGAGCAGTACTTC.

The chain has TRBV7-2 and TRBJ1-2; 9 bases line up with TRBD1. V lost 4 bases to trimming and J lost 0 bases; unmatched junction nucleotides: 9. Germline-derived CDR1 and CDR2 are SGHTA and FQGNSA. The CDR3 contains 17 residues. The CDR3, as DNA: TGTGCCAGCAGCTCCGGGACAGGGTCGATGGCTAACTATGGCTACACCTTC. It is translated as CASSSGTGSMANYGYTF.

The gene calls are TRBV6-1 and TRBJ1-5; the match to TRBD1 covers 7 bases. The CDR3 totals 16 residues. Germline lookup yields CDR1 MNHNS and CDR2 SASEGT. With V trimmed by 1 base and J by 1 base, 4 bases remained unmatched. The chain's CDR3 is CASSEGQGRSNQPQHF. CDR3 coding DNA: TGTGCCAGCAGTGAAGGACAGGGCCGCAGCAATCAGCCCCAGCATTTT.

This clone has more than one count but fewer than ten. This rearrangement joins TRBV5-1 to TRBJ1-2; D gene uncertain. Germline CDR1 and CDR2: SGHRS and YFSETQ. V shed 1 base and J shed 10 bases, with 14 bases lying between them. The CDR3 has 13 amino acids. The CDR3: CASSLFGSEDYTF. The CDR3 DNA reads as TGCGCCAGCAGCTTGTTCGGCTCAGAGGACTACACCTTC.

The genes are TRBV28 and TRBJ2-5, with unresolved D. Looked up from germline, CDR1 is MDHEN and CDR2 is SYDVKM. V was trimmed by 3 bases and J by 0 bases, leaving 5 bases between them. The length of the CDR3 is 13 residues. CDR3: CASSLPNQETQYF. The CDR3 DNA sequence: TGTGCCAGCAGTTTGCCTAACCAAGAGACCCAGTACTTC.

The chain employs TRBV19 and TRBJ2-1; TRBD2 agrees at 10 bases. With V trimmed by 6 bases and J by 4 bases, 9 bases remained unmatched. Per germline, CDR1 LNHDA and CDR2 SQIVND (reference sequence). The CDR3 covers 16 residues. This chain's CDR3 is CASSPLAGVGYNEQFF. In nucleotides, the CDR3 is TGTGCCAGTAGCCCCCTAGCGGGAGTAGGGTACAATGAGCAGTTCTTC.

The chain couples TRBV4-1 to TRBJ2-1; a possible D gene is TRBD2 (7 bases). The CDR3 runs 14 residues. The V end lost 4 bases, the J end lost 7 bases, and 14 bases lay between the germline ends. Germline V gene sequence: CDR1 MGHRA, CDR2 YSYEKL. CDR3 region: CASSLSGGVNEQFF. The CDR3 region has the DNA TGCGCCAGCAGCCTTTCGGGGGGCGTTAATGAGCAGTTCTTC.

The V gene is TRBV5-1, the J gene TRBJ2-1; TRBD1 matches 7 bases. Germline assignment: CDR1 SGHRS and CDR2 YFSETQ. The CDR3 runs to 15 residues. V dropped 0 bases and J dropped 5; count of bases not matched to a gene: 5. The CDR3 DNA sequence: TGCGCCAGCAGCTTGGAGGGGGCCTCTCACAATGAGCAGTTCTTC. It codes for CASSLEGASHNEQFF.

The chain combines TRBV5-1 with TRBJ1-2; weak D call: TRBD1 (6 bases). CDR1 is SGHRS and CDR2 is YFSETQ in the germline V gene. Trimming pared 0 bases from V and 8 bases from J, leaving 14 bases between. This CDR3 has 14 amino acids. The CDR3 spells CASSLGTVLGGYTF. CDR3 sequence (DNA): TGCGCCAGCAGCTTGGGGACAGTGCTGGGAGGCTACACCTTC. The full variable domain, completed using reference TRBV5-1 and TRBJ1-2, is KAGVTQTPRYLIKTRGQQVTLSCSPISGHRSVSWYQQTPGQGLQFLFEYFSETQRNKGNFPGRFSGRQFSNSRSEMNVSTLELGDSALYLCASSLGTVLGGYTFGSGTRLTVV.

This chain links TRBV7-9 with TRBJ1-1, with no clear D. This CDR3 is 14 amino acids long. Germline-derived CDR1 and CDR2 are SEHNR and FQNEAQ (reference sequence). Trimming removed 1 base at V and 2 bases at J, with 8 bases between. CDR3 residues: CASSLVDGNTEAFF. The CDR3 DNA is TGTGCCAGCAGCTTAGTCGATGGCAACACTGAAGCTTTCTTT.

This clone was seen a handful of times. This chain uses TRBV5-1 with TRBJ2-7; tentative D call: TRBD2 (6 bases). The CDR3 runs to 13 residues. Germline-derived CDR1 and CDR2 are SGHRS and YFSETQ. V was cut by 1 base and J by 5 bases, with 10 bases left in between. CDR3: CASSLRGINEQYF. CDR3 DNA: TGCGCCAGCAGCTTGCGGGGGATCAACGAGCAGTACTTC.

The V call is TRBV9, the J call TRBJ1-2; the D gene is possibly TRBD1 (5 bases). The CDR3 consists of 13 residues. V lost 6 bases, J lost 6 bases, and 15 bases lay in between. The germline V gene encodes CDR1 SGDLS and CDR2 YYNGEE. The CDR3 sequence is CASTLTGVDGYTF. The DNA for the CDR3 is TGTGCCAGCACCCTCACGGGGGTCGATGGCTACACCTTC.